Listed here are 3 T cell receptor beta chains from one sample, sequenced in a study of blood T cell repertoires in COVID-19. Profiled with immunoSEQ multiplex PCR; TCRdb holds only in-frame clones, not every one. The sample consists of around 100,000 clones, approximately 89% of them appearing once. Material for sequencing was peripheral blood. Source of these receptors: a woman older than 75 in a cohort sampled during active COVID-19.

The chain employs TRBV2 and TRBJ2-1, with D possibly TRBD1 on 8 matching bases. Germline CDR1 SNHLY, CDR2 FYNNEI. The CDR3 covers 16 residues. V was clipped by 6 bases and J by 3 bases, with 18 bases between them. The CDR3 loop reads CASRGREDRVYNEQFF. CDR3 DNA sequence: TGTGCCAGCAGGGGACGGGAGGACAGGGTCTACAATGAGCAGTTCTTC.

The genes are TRBV5-1 and TRBJ2-1, with 8 bases identical to TRBD2. Germline-derived CDR1 and CDR2 are SGHRS and YFSETQ. CDR3 length: 15 amino acids. The J segment lost 5 bases and the V segment lost 2 bases, leaving 6 bases of the junction unmatched. Here the CDR3 reads CASSFIAGPDNEQFF. Here the CDR3 DNA reads TGCGCCAGCAGCTTTATAGCGGGGCCCGACAATGAGCAGTTCTTC.

The genes are TRBV9 and TRBJ2-2; 9 bases match TRBD2. Germline values: CDR1 SGDLS, CDR2 YYNGEE. CDR3 length: 16 residues. With 2 bases clipped from V and 6 bases from J, the junction kept 8 bases outside the gene matches. In DNA, the CDR3 is TGTGCCAGCAGCGTTAGCGGGGGCCCTTTCTCCGGGGAGCTGTTTTTT. Protein: CASSVSGGPFSGELFF.